Below are 4 T cell receptor beta chains sequenced from a single sample in a study of T cell responses to AZD1222 COVID-19 vaccine. Repertoires were generated with immunoSEQ multiplex PCR, while TCRdb's copy carries only in-frame clones and drops some. The sample contains tens of thousands of clones, about 86% of which appear only once. Source: peripheral blood, taken on day 0 of MenACWY control vaccination. All receptors derive from an adult in good health.

The chain has TRBV18 and TRBJ2-3; 7 positions match TRBD1. Losses at the gene ends were 0 bases for V and 2 bases for J; bases not matched to a gene: 2. Germline lookup yields CDR1 KGHSH and CDR2 LQKENI. CDR3 length: 15 amino acids. The CDR3 DNA is TGTGCCAGCTCACCACCCGGACAGGTCACAGATACGCAGTATTTT. Protein: CASSPPGQVTDTQYF.

DNA of the CDR3: TGTGCCAGCAGCTTATCCATGGCCAATCAGCCCCAGCATTTT. It codes for CASSLSMANQPQHF. This rearrangement joins TRBV5-5 to TRBJ1-5; D remains unclear. The V gene's germline CDR1 is SGHKS and CDR2 YYEKEE (reference sequence). V shed 2 bases and J shed 3 bases, with 9 bases lying between them. CDR3 length: 14 amino acids. The complete variable domain, with remaining parts taken from reference TRBV5-5 and TRBJ1-5, reads DAGVTQSPTHLIKTRGQQVTLRCSPISGHKSVSWYQQVLGQGPQFIFQYYEKEERGRGNFPDRFSARQFPNYSSELNVNALLLGDSALYLCASSLSMANQPQHFGDGTRLSIL.

The gene calls are TRBV19 and TRBJ1-2, with D possibly TRBD1 on 6 matching bases. Germline CDR1 LNHDA, CDR2 SQIVND (reference sequence). V was trimmed by 3 bases and J by 0 bases, leaving 14 bases between them. This CDR3 comprises 16 residues. The DNA for the CDR3 is TGTGCCAGTAGTATCGACAGGTCCACTTCTAACTATGGCTACACCTTC. This codes for CASSIDRSTSNYGYTF. Variable domain in full (rest from reference TRBV19 and TRBJ1-2): DGGITQSPKYLFRKEGQNVTLSCEQNLNHDAMYWYRQDPGQGLRLIYYSQIVNDFQKGDIAEGYSVSREKKESFPLTVTSAQKNPTAFYLCASSIDRSTSNYGYTFGSGTRLTVV.

The rearrangement joins TRBV2 to TRBJ1-1; tentatively, D is TRBD1 (5 bases). Between the trimmed V and J ends, which lost 7 bases and 1 base, there was a span of 10 bases. CDR3 length: 13 residues. The germline V gene encodes CDR1 SNHLY and CDR2 FYNNEI. The CDR3 protein is CASMGQGNTEAFF. The CDR3 DNA reads as TGTGCCAGCATGGGCCAGGGGAACACTGAAGCTTTCTTT.